These T cell receptor beta chains were read from a single sample in a study of blood T cell repertoires in COVID-19. This table comes from immunoSEQ multiplex PCR, and its TCRdb copy is limited to in-frame clones, with some not included. The table shows more than 95,000 clones, with about 91% occurring only once. Source material: peripheral blood. These receptor sequences come from a human donor in a cohort sampled during active COVID-19. The CDR3 runs from the conserved cysteine through the conserved F or W. The D gene is left open where the match is weak. Clone sizes are given selectively: once, few, many, or a class where the clone is expanded.

NA	TRBJ1-2	13	TRBV5-1	TRBD1	TGCGCCAGCAGCTTCGACAGGGCGGGGGGCTACACCTTC	CASSFDRAGGYTF
NA	TRBJ2-7	15	TRBV6-2/TRBV6-3	NA	TGTGCCAGCAGCTTAATGCCCTATACAGGCTACGAGCAGTACTTC	CASSLMPYTGYEQYF
NA	TRBJ2-7	15	TRBV14	NA	TGTGCCAGCAGCCAAGACAGGGGAGAAGGCTACGAGCAGTACTTC	CASSQDRGEGYEQYF
NA	TRBJ2-6	15	TRBV27	NA	TGTGCCAGCAGTTTAAGGGGGGGTGGGGCCAACGTCCTGACTTTC	CASSLRGGGANVLTF
NA	TRBJ1-4	15	TRBV24-1	TRBD1	TGTGCCACCAGTGATCCTCGGGACAGTCATGAAAAACTGTTTTTT	CATSDPRDSHEKLFF
NA	TRBJ2-2	17	TRBV4-3	NA	TGCGCCAGCAGCCAAGCTCCGGGAAACCAGAACACCGGGGAGCTGTTTTTT	CASSQAPGNQNTGELFF
once	TRBJ2-3	15	TRBV27	TRBD2	TGTGCCAGCAGTCATAACCGGGACTATCTAAATACGCAGTATTTT	CASSHNRDYLNTQYF
NA	TRBJ2-3	16	TRBV9	TRBD2	TGTGCCAGCAGCCCCCGACTAGCGGGAGACACAGATACGCAGTATTTT	CASSPRLAGDTDTQYF
few	TRBJ1-5	15	TRBV21-1	NA	TGTGCCAGCAGCAAACTGGGGGGGGGAAGGCAGCCCCAGCATTTT	CASSKLGGGRQPQHF
few	TRBJ2-1	18	TRBV7-9	TRBD2	TGTGCCAGCAGCTTAGCCCCGGGACTAGCGGGAGACTACAATGAGCAGTTCTTC	CASSLAPGLAGDYNEQFF
few	TRBJ2-7	16	TRBV7-2	TRBD2	TGTGCCAGCAGCTTAGTCGGGACTAGCGGGAGTGACGAGCAGTACTTC	CASSLVGTSGSDEQYF
NA	TRBJ1-6	15	TRBV6-4	TRBD1	TGTGCCAGCAGTGACTCCACAGGGGGCAATTCACCCCTCCACTTT	CASSDSTGGNSPLHF
NA	TRBJ1-2	15	TRBV4-1	TRBD1	TGCGCCAGCAGCCCCGTATGGCAGGGGGCGCGTGGCTACACCTTC	CASSPVWQGARGYTF
NA	TRBJ1-3	15	TRBV6-5	NA	TGTGCCAGCACCGACGGACAGACCTCTGGAAACACCATATATTTT	CASTDGQTSGNTIYF
once	TRBJ2-7	15	TRBV27	NA	TGTGCCAGCAGTTTTAATAGGGACATAGGCTACGAGCAGTACTTC	CASSFNRDIGYEQYF
NA	TRBJ2-1	15	TRBV7-8	TRBD2	TGTGCCAGCAGCTTAAAACTAGCGGGGCGCAATGAGCAGTTCTTC	CASSLKLAGRNEQFF
NA	TRBJ1-6	15	TRBV28	TRBD1	TGTGCCAGCAGTTTTTCAGGGGGCAGGAATTCACCCCTCCACTTT	CASSFSGGRNSPLHF
NA	TRBJ2-3	16	TRBV4-1	NA	TGCGCCAGCAGCCAAGCGGGGGGCTCTAGCACAGATACGCAGTATTTT	CASSQAGGSSTDTQYF
NA	TRBJ1-2	14	TRBV4-1	NA	TGCGCCAGCAGCCAAAAACAGGGTGGCTATGGCTACACCTTC	CASSQKQGGYGYTF
NA	TRBJ2-3	17	TRBV7-8	TRBD1	TGTGCCAGCAGCTTAGGGGCGACAGGGGAATGGGCAGATACGCAGTATTTT	CASSLGATGEWADTQYF
NA	TRBJ1-2	13	TRBV29-1	TRBD1	TGCAGCGTTGAGGACAGGTCGGGAAGCGGCTACACCTTC	CSVEDRSGSGYTF
NA	TRBJ2-3	11	TRBV29-1	NA	TGCAGCGTTGAAGGGCTGGATACGCAGTATTTT	CSVEGLDTQYF
once	TRBJ1-2	12	TRBV19	NA	TGTGCCAGTACCCTTAGCCCAGACGGCTACACCTTC	CASTLSPDGYTF
NA	TRBJ2-7	14	TRBV27	TRBD2	TGTGCCAGCAGTTTCTCGGGACTACTGTACGAGCAGTACTTC	CASSFSGLLYEQYF
NA	TRBJ2-7	18	TRBV5-4	TRBD2	TGTGCCAGCCGCCTCGGTTGGGCTAGCGGGAGCCCACTGGACGAGCAGTACTTC	CASRLGWASGSPLDEQYF
NA	TRBJ2-5	12	TRBV7-3	NA	TGTGCCAGCAGCCCTACGGGAGAGACCCAGTACTTC	CASSPTGETQYF
once	TRBJ2-1	13	TRBV5-4	NA	TGTGCCAGCAGCCCCCGACAGGTAAATGAGCAGTTCTTC	CASSPRQVNEQFF
NA	TRBJ1-1	14	TRBV7-9	NA	TGTGCCAGCAGCTACGACAGGTCTTACACTGAAGCTTTCTTT	CASSYDRSYTEAFF
NA	TRBJ2-1	18	TRBV5-4	TRBD2	TGTGCCAGCAGCTTGAGCCTCCTAGCGGGGAGCTCCTACAATGAGCAGTTCTTC	CASSLSLLAGSSYNEQFF
NA	TRBJ2-3	17	TRBV7-2	NA	TGTGCCAGCAGCTTAGATAGTCCTGGGGCTAGCACAGATACGCAGTATTTT	CASSLDSPGASTDTQYF
NA	TRBJ1-2	15	TRBV5-5	NA	TGTGCCAGCAGCTCCGGGATGGAAGCTTACTATGGCTACACCTTC	CASSSGMEAYYGYTF
NA	TRBJ2-7	15	TRBV7-9	NA	TGTGCCAGCAGCTTAGGGTCCAGGGCTGTGTACGAGCAGTACTTC	CASSLGSRAVYEQYF
NA	TRBJ1-6	18	TRBV7-9	TRBD1	TGTGCCAGCAGCTTACGGGGACAGCCCCGGCTGGAGAATTCACCCCTCCACTTT	CASSLRGQPRLENSPLHF
NA	TRBJ2-2	15	TRBV28	TRBD1	TGTGCCAGCAGTTTCCATGGGACAGGGGTCGGGGAGCTGTTTTTT	CASSFHGTGVGELFF
NA	TRBJ1-2	14	TRBV5-1	NA	TGCGCCAGCACCTCCGGGGAGATCAACTATGGCTACACCTTC	CASTSGEINYGYTF
NA	TRBJ2-5	14	TRBV7-3	NA	TGTGCCAGCAGCTCGTCCGGCAGAGGAGAGACCCAGTACTTC	CASSSSGRGETQYF
NA	TRBJ2-3	16	TRBV4-3	NA	TGCGCCAGCAGCCAACGTACGGGGATGGCGAGAGATACGCAGTATTTT	CASSQRTGMARDTQYF
NA	TRBJ2-7	13	TRBV5-1	NA	TGCGCCAGCAGCTTCAGCGGTCGAGTCGAGCAGTACTTC	CASSFSGRVEQYF
NA	TRBJ1-1	10	TRBV25-1	NA	TGTGCCAGCAGTGGATTGCTGGTGGAGTTT	CASSGLLVEF
NA	TRBJ2-2	14	TRBV5-4	NA	TGTGCCAGCAGGTCGGGACACAACACCGGGGAGCTGTTTTTT	CASRSGHNTGELFF
NA	TRBJ2-2	17	TRBV7-9	TRBD2	TGTGCCAGCAGCTTATTGACTAGCGGGCGAAACACCGGGGAGCTGTTTTTT	CASSLLTSGRNTGELFF
NA	TRBJ1-3	14	TRBV30	NA	TGTGCCTGGGACAGAGTTAAATTTGGAAACACCATATATTTT	CAWDRVKFGNTIYF